This T cell receptor (beta chain) was obtained from a study of identical twins. Study-wide results and limits: Cross-sectional statistical analysis was relied on for the conclusions, without the same donors being followed. Reduced insertions were recorded for abundant cord blood beta clonotypes, with no such pattern in memory repertoires. Modelling underestimated the level of out-of-frame TCR alpha sharing observed in monozygotic twins.

CDR3 length: 15 amino acids. The germline V gene encodes CDR1 SGHDN and CDR2 FVKESK. The V end lost 3 bases, the J end lost 4 bases, and 13 bases lay between the germline ends. About this clonotype itself: Its antigen is unidentified.

From the 5' RACE reads, TCRdb called clonotypes with MiXCR, one entry per CDR3 protein. The data hold about 530,000 distinct CDR3 sequences, with approximately 16% observed a single time. The sample also formed part of further work on yellow fever vaccine responses in identical twins.

This chain uses TRBV14 with TRBJ2-1; D ambiguous. Sequences were obtained from CD4+ T cells sorted from blood. The TCR originated in a woman under 30 in good health. CDR3 loop: CASSHSPISYNEQFF. For the CDR3, the DNA is TGTGCCAGCAGCCATTCCCCAATCAGTTACAATGAGCAGTTCTTC.